Following are 32 T cell receptor beta chains from one sample sequenced in a study of blood T cell repertoires in COVID-19. Measured with immunoSEQ multiplex PCR; TCRdb has only the in-frame clones, and not every one. The sample lists some 450,000 clones, roughly 90% seen once, with 0.8% to 1% in the top ten. The sequencing input was peripheral blood. These receptors came from a man aged 18 to 29 with COVID-19, enrolled during active disease.

This clone was detected only a few times. The chain carries TRBV10-3 and TRBJ1-6, with D possibly TRBD1 on 5 matching bases. The CDR3 is 13 amino acids. Germline CDR1 is ENHRY and CDR2 is SYGVKD. The V and J ends lost 6 bases and 6 bases respectively, with 9 bases between them. This CDR3 reads CAIRQATNSPLHF. CDR3 nucleotides: TGTGCCATCAGACAGGCGACTAATTCACCCCTCCACTTT.

The gene calls are TRBV7-2 and TRBJ2-1; D perhaps matches TRBD2 (5 bases). V lost 5 bases and J lost 2, with 16 bases in between. The CDR3 is made up of 16 amino acids. Germline loops: CDR1 SGHTA, CDR2 FQGNSA. CDR3 in amino acids: CASSPRRRAAYNEQFF. The CDR3 coding sequence is TGTGCCAGCAGCCCCCGAAGGAGAGCGGCCTACAATGAGCAGTTCTTC. Based on the CDR3 plus reference TRBV7-2 and TRBJ2-1, the full variable domain is GAGVSQSPSNKVTEKGKDVELRCDPISGHTALYWYRQSLGQGLEFLIYFQGNSAPDKSGLPSDRFSAERTGGSVSTLTIQRTQQEDSAVYLCASSPRRRAAYNEQFFGPGTRLTVL.

About this clone itself: This specimen includes other DNA sequences encoding the same CDR3. The V gene is TRBV5-4, the J gene TRBJ1-1; tentatively, D is TRBD1 (5 bases). The germline CDR1 and CDR2 sequences are SGHNT and YYREEE (reference sequence). The CDR3 is 13 residues long. V dropped 2 bases and J dropped 4 bases, with 9 bases sitting between them. CDR3 DNA sequence: TGTGCCAGCAGCTTCGGGCAGGGCACTGAAGCTTTCTTT. Its protein product is CASSFGQGTEAFF.

The chain has TRBV19 and TRBJ2-4, with 8 positions matching TRBD1. With 9 bases clipped from V and 7 bases from J, the junction kept 8 bases outside the gene matches. The CDR3 consists of 13 residues. Germline CDR1 is LNHDA and CDR2 is SQIVND (reference sequence). CDR3 bases: TGTGCCAGCGGGGAGAGACAGGGGAACATTCAGTACTTC. Its translation: CASGERQGNIQYF.

This chain joins TRBV12-5 and TRBJ2-1; 10 bases match TRBD2. CDR1 and CDR2 (germline): LGHNT, FRNRAP. V was clipped by 2 bases and J by 5 bases; unmatched bases: 9. The CDR3 contains 17 residues. The CDR3 is CASGLTFGTSVDNEQFF. The CDR3, as DNA: TGTGCTAGTGGTTTGACCTTCGGGACTAGCGTCGACAATGAGCAGTTCTTC.

J is TRBJ2-7 and V is TRBV7-9; weak D call: TRBD1 (6 bases). Per germline, CDR1 SEHNR and CDR2 FQNEAQ (reference sequence). Trimming cost V 5 bases and J 5 bases, with 16 bases left between them. The CDR3 length is 14 residues. The CDR3 spells CASSPRTVRNEQYF. As DNA, the CDR3 is TGTGCCAGCAGCCCAAGGACAGTACGGAACGAGCAGTACTTC.

V is TRBV19 and J is TRBJ1-5; the match to TRBD1 covers 8 bases. Germline V CDR1 and CDR2: LNHDA, SQIVND (reference sequence). CDR3 length equals 15 residues. The ends lost 7 bases at V and 6 bases at J; junction bases unmatched: 11. The CDR3 DNA reads as TGTGCCAGTAATGATGGGCAGGGGGCCGTTCAGCCCCAGCATTTT. Amino acids: CASNDGQGAVQPQHF.

The chain recombines TRBV7-8 with TRBJ1-4; no reliable D call. V was clipped by 5 bases and J by 8 bases, with 12 bases between them. Germline CDR1 and CDR2: SGHVS and FQNEAQ. This CDR3 is 13 amino acids long. CDR3 amino acids: CASSPQYQEKLFF. The DNA for the CDR3 is TGTGCCAGCAGCCCCCAATACCAGGAAAAACTGTTTTTT. The whole variable domain, remainder taken from reference TRBV7-8 and TRBJ1-4, is GAGVSQSPRYKVAKRGQDVALRCDPISGHVSLFWYQQALGQGPEFLTYFQNEAQLDKSGLPSDRFFAERPEGSVSTLKIQRTQQEDSAVYLCASSPQYQEKLFFGSGTQLSVL.

The chain links TRBV6-5 to TRBJ1-1; 10 positions agree with TRBD1. The CDR3 spans 15 residues. V lost 6 bases to trimming and J lost 1 base; unmatched junction nucleotides: 5. Germline CDR1 reads MNHEY; CDR2 reads SVGAGI. CDR3 sequence: CASSKRDRGNTEAFF. CDR3 DNA sequence: TGTGCCAGCAGCAAACGGGACAGGGGGAACACTGAAGCTTTCTTT.

This rearrangement joins TRBV5-1 to TRBJ1-4; a weak D match, TRBD1 (5 bases). This CDR3 region has 16 residues. V lost 4 bases, J lost 5 bases, and 18 bases lay in between. Germline loops: CDR1 SGHRS, CDR2 YFSETQ. In DNA form, the CDR3 reads TGCGCCAGCAGCCCCGGGGGGGGAGCCCCCAATGAAAAACTGTTTTTT. It translates to CASSPGGGAPNEKLFF.

The CDR3 region has the DNA TGTGCCAGCAGTTTAAGTAGCAAGATCGGCTCCTACGAGCAGTACTTC. Protein product: CASSLSSKIGSYEQYF. This sequence joins TRBV27 and TRBJ2-7; no clear D gene. The CDR3 runs to 16 residues. In germline, CDR1 is MNHEY, CDR2 SMNVEV (reference sequence). Deletions cut 2 bases from V and 0 bases from J, with 14 bases between.

The chain carries TRBV7-8 and TRBJ1-2, with a tentative D call TRBD1 (6 bases). The CDR3 runs 15 residues. Deletions cut 2 bases from V and 4 bases from J, with 14 bases between. CDR1 is SGHVS, CDR2 FQNEAQ, per germline. Here the CDR3 DNA reads TGTGCCAGCAGCTTAAGTAGGGGGACCCCCTATGGCTACACCTTC. It specifies CASSLSRGTPYGYTF.

J is TRBJ1-3 and V is TRBV9; D is ambiguous. This CDR3 spans 15 amino acids. From germline, CDR1 is SGDLS and CDR2 YYNGEE. Between the trimmed V and J ends, which lost 3 bases and 2 bases, there was a span of 12 bases. CDR3 nucleotide sequence: TGTGCCAGCAGCGCCCCCGAGGTGGCTGGAAACACCATATATTTT. Translated: CASSAPEVAGNTIYF.

The chain joins TRBV19 to TRBJ2-5; D is unclear. The length of the CDR3 is 14 residues. Germline V gene lookup returns CDR1 LNHDA and CDR2 SQIVND (reference sequence). The V and J ends lost 3 bases and 3 bases respectively, with 11 bases between them. The CDR3 bases are TGTGCCAGTAGTATTGGTCACGGTAAAGAGACCCAGTACTTC. Translated: CASSIGHGKETQYF.

The V call is TRBV7-3, the J call TRBJ2-7; D is possibly TRBD2 (6 bases). The CDR3 contains 14 residues. V lost 4 bases, J lost 5 bases, and 15 bases lay in between. CDR1 is SGHTA and CDR2 is FQGTGA in the germline V gene. CDR3 nucleotides: TGTGCCAGCAGCTCGACGGGAGATCGAGACGAGCAGTACTTC. Its protein product is CASSSTGDRDEQYF.

The genes are TRBV25-1 and TRBJ2-7; 10 nucleotides match TRBD1. Germline trimming cut 4 bases from V and 6 bases from J; bases unmatched to any gene: 6. In germline, CDR1 is MGHDK, CDR2 SYGVNS. This CDR3 is built from 14 residues. CDR3 nucleotides: TGTGCCAGCAGTGGGCCGGGACAGGGGACCGAGCAGTACTTC. This encodes CASSGPGQGTEQYF.

This chain's CDR3 is CASSLASSGGGYTF. For the CDR3, the DNA is TGCGCCAGCAGCTTGGCTTCCAGTGGCGGGGGCTACACCTTC. V gene TRBV5-1 combines with J gene TRBJ1-2; D is uncertain. V was shortened by 0 bases and J by 8 bases, with 14 bases between the two germline ends. The CDR3 loop spans 14 amino acids. Germline V lookup: CDR1 SGHRS, CDR2 YFSETQ.

V is TRBV28 and J is TRBJ1-1; no clear D. Germline CDR1 and CDR2: MDHEN and SYDVKM. The CDR3 covers 13 residues. V lost 2 bases and J lost 3, with 7 bases in between. Written as DNA, the CDR3 is TGTGCCAGCAGTTTACCCATTTACACTGAAGCTTTCTTT. This codes for CASSLPIYTEAFF.

The rearrangement uses TRBV2 and TRBJ2-7; 9 bases fit TRBD2. Unmatched junction bases numbered 13, after V lost 6 bases and J lost 7 bases. Germline V lookup: CDR1 SNHLY, CDR2 FYNNEI. This CDR3 is built from 15 residues. CDR3 protein: CASSHGREGLGEQYF. The CDR3 DNA is TGTGCCAGCAGCCACGGGCGGGAGGGCCTGGGGGAGCAGTACTTC.

The chain's CDR3 is CASSQISTAIFSYEQYF. Written as DNA, the CDR3 is TGTGCCAGCTCACAGATCTCGACAGCGATCTTCTCCTACGAGCAGTACTTC. The rearrangement uses TRBV18 and TRBJ2-7, with a tentative D call TRBD1 (5 bases). Trimming took 4 bases from V and 0 from J, leaving 19 bases between them. From germline, CDR1 is KGHSH and CDR2 LQKENI. This CDR3 comprises 17 residues.

The chain uses TRBV6-1 and TRBJ2-7, with TRBD2 as a possible D gene (6 bases). The CDR3 covers 17 residues. Deletions cut 3 bases from V and 3 bases from J, with 21 bases between. CDR1 and CDR2 (germline): MNHNS, SASEGT. CDR3 DNA: TGTGCCAGCAGTGAGGGGACTTCGCTACGGGGGTACTACGAGCAGTACTTC. This translates into CASSEGTSLRGYYEQYF.

The chain carries TRBV19 and TRBJ2-2, with TRBD2 as a possible D gene (6 bases). Trimming left V 6 bases short and J 4 bases short, with 9 bases between. The V gene's germline CDR1 is LNHDA and CDR2 SQIVND (reference sequence). This CDR3 has 13 amino acids. Here the CDR3 reads CASRLGGTGELFF. The CDR3 DNA reads TGTGCCAGTAGGCTCGGGGGCACCGGGGAGCTGTTTTTT.

In nucleotides, the CDR3 is TGTGCCAGCAGAGGTTGGACAGAGACCGGGGAGCTGTTTTTT. As protein: CASRGWTETGELFF. V gene TRBV2 combines with J gene TRBJ2-2; weak D call: TRBD1 (6 bases). This CDR3 region has 14 residues. Germline loops: CDR1 SNHLY, CDR2 FYNNEI. V was shortened by 6 bases and J by 5 bases, with 13 bases between the two germline ends.

This rearrangement joins TRBV4-1 to TRBJ2-1; D is possibly TRBD2 (6 bases). CDR1 is MGHRA, CDR2 YSYEKL, per germline. The V and J ends lost 0 bases and 8 bases respectively, with 17 bases between them. The CDR3 is 16 amino acids. CDR3 DNA sequence: TGCGCCAGCAGCCAAGACGGTGGGGCCCGGGGGTATGAGCAGTTCTTC. It encodes CASSQDGGARGYEQFF.

CDR3 residues: CASSGVPGLPGPYNEQFF. DNA for the CDR3: TGTGCCAGCAGTGGGGTCCCGGGACTGCCGGGCCCCTACAATGAGCAGTTCTTC. This rearrangement joins TRBV6-1 to TRBJ2-1; perhaps TRBD2 as D (6 bases). Germline V gives CDR1 MNHNS, CDR2 SASEGT. V lost 4 bases and J 2 bases, leaving 21 bases between the germline ends. The CDR3 extends over 18 amino acids.

With respect to this clone: The DNA is omitted, as the CDR3 cannot be located on it reliably, and the CDR3 follows TCRdb's listing. The rearrangement joins TRBV21-1 to TRBJ2-6; TRBD1 is the table's D call, not checked against the DNA. TRBV21-1 is described as a pseudogene. The CDR3 length equals 17 residues, ends included. The CDR3 spells CASLGQGVGSGANVLTF.

This chain connects TRBV3-1 (or the pseudogene TRBV3-2) to TRBJ2-7; weak D call: TRBD2 (6 bases). CDR1 is LGHDT, CDR2 YNNKEL, per germline (reference sequence). V lost 4 bases to trimming and J lost 4 bases, with 14 bases between them. The CDR3 is made up of 14 amino acids. CDR3 loop: CASSPFEGGYEQYF. In DNA, the CDR3 is TGTGCCAGCAGCCCGTTTGAGGGAGGATACGAGCAGTACTTC.

This rearrangement joins TRBV3-1 (or the pseudogene TRBV3-2) to TRBJ2-7; maybe TRBD2 (6 bases). CDR1 and CDR2 from the germline V gene are LGHDT and YNNKEL (reference sequence). The CDR3 contains 15 residues. V shed 2 bases and J shed 4 bases, with 15 bases lying between them. CDR3 coding DNA: TGTGCCAGCAGCCAATCCCCGGGACTCTTTTACGAGCAGTACTTC. Translation gives CASSQSPGLFYEQYF.

This clone has a single count. This chain joins TRBV2 and TRBJ2-5, with D uncertain. Trimming removed 3 bases at V and 0 bases at J, with 8 bases between. The CDR3 extends over 14 amino acids. Germline V gene data show CDR1 as SNHLY and CDR2 as FYNNEI. The CDR3 loop is CASSDWSDQETQYF. The CDR3 nucleotides read TGTGCCAGCAGTGATTGGAGCGACCAAGAGACCCAGTACTTC.

The chain employs TRBV11-2 and TRBJ1-2; TRBD1 aligns across 7 bases. This CDR3 region has 14 residues. The V segment lost 5 bases and the J segment 4 bases; nucleotides outside the gene matches: 7. Germline CDR1 and CDR2: SGHAT and FQNNGV. CDR3 nucleotides: TGTGCCAGCAGCGAGGGGACAGCGGGCTATGGCTACACCTTC. Residues: CASSEGTAGYGYTF.

The chain carries TRBV6-5 and TRBJ1-5; D is unclear. V was cut by 6 bases and J by 4 bases, with 10 bases left in between. Germline V CDR1 and CDR2: MNHEY, SVGAGI. CDR3 length: 13 amino acids. The CDR3 here is CASRRSLNQPQHF. CDR3 nucleotide sequence: TGTGCCAGCAGGAGGTCCCTGAATCAGCCCCAGCATTTT.

In nucleotides, the CDR3 is TGTGCCAGCAGCTTAGCGGTCCCGGGGAATGGTGAGACCCAGTACTTC. Its translation is CASSLAVPGNGETQYF. The chain employs TRBV7-6 and TRBJ2-5; D perhaps matches TRBD2 (5 bases). Looked up from germline, CDR1 is SGHVS and CDR2 is FNYEAQ. The CDR3 covers 16 residues. V dropped 0 bases and J dropped 5 bases, with 16 bases sitting between them.